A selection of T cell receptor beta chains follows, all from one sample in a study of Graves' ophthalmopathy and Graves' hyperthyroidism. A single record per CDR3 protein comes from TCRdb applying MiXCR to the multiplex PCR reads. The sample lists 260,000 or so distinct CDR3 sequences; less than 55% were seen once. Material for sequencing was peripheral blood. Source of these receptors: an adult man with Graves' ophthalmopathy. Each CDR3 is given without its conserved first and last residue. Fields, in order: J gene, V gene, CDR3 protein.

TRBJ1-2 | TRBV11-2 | ASSLDPDSYGYT
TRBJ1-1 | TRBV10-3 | ANYYRRRNTEAF
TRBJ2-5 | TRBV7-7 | ASSFLGGPRETQY
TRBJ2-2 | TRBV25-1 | ASRDSAGSGELF
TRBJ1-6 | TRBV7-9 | ASSTGAPLDNSPLH
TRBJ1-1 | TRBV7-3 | ASRPPRGGAAEAF
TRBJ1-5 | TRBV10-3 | AISEGWQPQH
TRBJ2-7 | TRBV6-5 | ASRGAGEYEQY
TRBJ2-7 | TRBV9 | ASSVAPMTR
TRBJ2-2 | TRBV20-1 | SARDSGQGDTGELF
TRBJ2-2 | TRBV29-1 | SVALGTGVGELF
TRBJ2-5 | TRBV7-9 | ASSSKAGVDETQY
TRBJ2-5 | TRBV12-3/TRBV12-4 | ASSLPGRGETQY
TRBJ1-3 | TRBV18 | ASSPFRETGNTIY
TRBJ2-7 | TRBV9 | ASSPPGPAYEQY
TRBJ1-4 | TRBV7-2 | ASSPGQGRKLF
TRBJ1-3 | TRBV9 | ASSGEGRGGNTIY
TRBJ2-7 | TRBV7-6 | ASSSRVGLEQY
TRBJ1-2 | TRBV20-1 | SAEGRELFNYGYT
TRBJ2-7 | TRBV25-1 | ASSTTGRDYEQY
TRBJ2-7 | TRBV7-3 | ASSTPPATGSYEQY
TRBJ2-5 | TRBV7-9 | ASSLTEQETQY
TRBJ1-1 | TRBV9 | ASSETGGAGWNTEAF
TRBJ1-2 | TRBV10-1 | ASSEGPSAHGYT
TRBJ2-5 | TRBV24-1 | ATSDWTSGSQETQY
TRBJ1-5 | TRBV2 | ASSELGPGNSNQPQH